These 20 T cell receptor beta chains were sequenced from one sample in a study of T cell responses to AZD1222 COVID-19 vaccine. The assay was immunoSEQ multiplex PCR, and TCRdb's table has in-frame clones only and misses some. Here the sample spans about 140,000 clones, 90% to 95% being singletons. The sequencing here drew on peripheral blood, taken 28 days after the second AZD1222 dose. The receptors shown here come from an adult who received the AZD1222 COVID-19 vaccine.

The J gene is TRBJ1-4, the V gene TRBV4-2; the D gene is possibly TRBD1 (5 bases). CDR1 is LGHNA, CDR2 YNFKEQ, per germline. The CDR3 contains 15 residues. V was shortened by 1 base and J by 9 bases, with 15 bases between the two germline ends. The CDR3 protein is CASSQVGGGSKKLFF. The DNA of the CDR3 is TGTGCCAGCAGCCAAGTGGGGGGGGGATCGAAAAAACTGTTTTTT.

CDR3 sequence reads: CASSTDGGADSPLHF. CDR3 DNA: TGCGCCAGCAGCACGGATGGGGGCGCTGATTCACCCCTCCACTTT. V gene TRBV5-1 combines with J gene TRBJ1-6; D is possibly TRBD1 (6 bases). Germline CDR1 is SGHRS and CDR2 is YFSETQ. Trimming shortened V by 4 bases and J by 8 bases, and 16 bases separated the two germline ends. The CDR3 loop spans 15 amino acids.

The sample holds one count of this clone. This chain uses TRBV5-1 with TRBJ2-7; perhaps D is TRBD1 or TRBD2 (5 bases each). Trimming left V 4 bases short and J 3 bases short, with 20 bases between. This CDR3 has 16 amino acids. Germline V lookup: CDR1 SGHRS, CDR2 YFSETQ. CDR3 in DNA: TGCGCCAGCAGCCCGCTCGGCCGGGACGGACTCTACGAGCAGTACTTC. The encoded protein is CASSPLGRDGLYEQYF.

The V gene is TRBV19, the J gene TRBJ1-1; 7 nucleotides agree with TRBD1. CDR1 LNHDA and CDR2 SQIVND come from the germline V gene (reference sequence). This CDR3 comprises 15 residues. With 3 bases clipped from V and 0 bases from J, the junction kept 4 bases outside the gene matches. The CDR3 region has the DNA TGTGCCAGTAGTATCTGGGGACAGATGAACACTGAAGCTTTCTTT. It yields the protein CASSIWGQMNTEAFF.

This chain uses TRBV6-1 with TRBJ1-2; TRBD1 agrees at 8 bases. The V gene end was trimmed by 3 bases and the J gene end by 7 bases; junction bases not matched to a gene: 10. CDR1 is MNHNS and CDR2 is SASEGT in the germline V gene. The CDR3 is made up of 15 amino acids. DNA for the CDR3: TGTGCCAGCAGTGAGCAGCGACAGGGGAGACGTGGCTACACCTTC. Its translation is CASSEQRQGRRGYTF.

The DNA for the CDR3 is TGTGCGTCACTGACTGTACCGGGCTCCTACGAGCAGTACTTC. Its protein is CASLTVPGSYEQYF. The rearrangement links TRBV2 to TRBJ2-7; no reliable D call. The CDR3 has 14 residues. Germline CDR1 and CDR2: SNHLY and FYNNEI. Filled out from reference TRBV2 and TRBJ2-7, the complete variable domain reads EPEVTQTPSHQVTQMGQEVILRCVPISNHLYFYWYRQILGQKVEFLVSFYNNEISEKSEIFDDQFSVERPDGSNFTLKIRSTKLEDSAMYFCASLTVPGSYEQYFGPGTRLTVT.

This chain connects TRBV12-3 or TRBV12-4 to TRBJ1-2, with unresolved D. V dropped 4 bases and J dropped 4 bases, with 10 bases sitting between them. The CDR3 has 13 residues. CDR3 in amino acids: CASSWRQLYGYTF. The CDR3, as DNA: TGTGCCAGCAGTTGGCGGCAGCTCTATGGCTACACCTTC.

The chain combines TRBV28 with TRBJ2-7, with D perhaps TRBD2 (5 bases). The length of the CDR3 is 13 residues. Trimming took off 3 bases at V and 3 bases at J, with 9 bases between the two ends. The germline CDR1 and CDR2 sequences are MDHEN and SYDVKM. The CDR3 sequence: CASSFPEGYEQYF. The CDR3 region has the DNA TGTGCCAGCAGTTTTCCCGAGGGCTACGAGCAGTACTTC.

V usage is TRBV10-3 and J usage is TRBJ2-7, with D tentatively TRBD2 (7 bases). The CDR3 totals 14 residues. The V end was cut by 7 bases, the J end by 6 bases, with 19 bases between. Germline assignment: CDR1 ENHRY and CDR2 SYGVKD. The DNA for the CDR3 is TGTGCCATCACTCCGGGGGGCCGACAATCCGAGCAGTACTTC. Translating gives CAITPGGRQSEQYF.

Concerning this clone: The same CDR3 arises from other DNA sequences in this sample as well. V gene TRBV28 combines with J gene TRBJ2-1; D is perhaps TRBD1 or TRBD2 (5 bases each). The CDR3 totals 16 residues. Trimming stripped 5 bases from V and 0 bases from J, with 14 bases between. Germline CDR1 and CDR2: MDHEN and SYDVKM. In nucleotides, the CDR3 is TGTGCCAGCAGTCCGCCGGGGACGAGCTCCTACAATGAGCAGTTCTTC. Amino acid sequence: CASSPPGTSSYNEQFF.

V and J are TRBV7-8 and TRBJ2-5, with D possibly TRBD2 on 6 matching bases. CDR1 and CDR2 from the germline V gene are SGHVS and FQNEAQ. There are 16 residues in the CDR3. Deletions cut 5 bases from V and 5 bases from J, with 21 bases between. The CDR3 spells CASSPMRVGAGETQYF. The CDR3 bases are TGTGCCAGCAGCCCGATGCGGGTGGGCGCGGGGGAGACCCAGTACTTC.

V gene TRBV5-5 combines with J gene TRBJ1-2, with 8 bases identical to TRBD1. V shed 0 bases and J 8 bases; nucleotides not matched to a gene: 6. The CDR3 has 14 residues. CDR1 SGHKS and CDR2 YYEKEE come from the germline V gene (reference sequence). The CDR3 region is CASSLAQGAYGYTF. The DNA for the CDR3 is TGTGCCAGCAGCTTGGCCCAGGGGGCCTACGGCTACACCTTC.

The genes are TRBV6-5 and TRBJ2-4, with 9 bases aligning to TRBD1. The junction had 0 bases not matched to a gene; V was cut back by 2 bases and J by 7 bases. This CDR3 is built from 13 residues. Germline lookup yields CDR1 MNHEY and CDR2 SVGAGI. CDR3: CASSYGTGNIQYF. As DNA, the CDR3 is TGTGCCAGCAGTTACGGGACAGGGAACATTCAGTACTTC.

J is TRBJ1-2 and V is TRBV19, with 7 bases matching TRBD1. Trimming removed 4 bases from V and 3 bases from J; junction bases left unmatched: 8. Per germline, CDR1 LNHDA and CDR2 SQIVND (reference sequence). The CDR3 loop spans 15 amino acids. CDR3 amino acids: CASSTSTGRDYGYTF. The CDR3 DNA sequence: TGTGCCAGTAGTACTTCGACAGGGCGGGACTATGGCTACACCTTC.

The chain carries TRBV19 and TRBJ2-7; 7 positions match TRBD1. V was clipped by 4 bases and J by 4 bases; unmatched bases: 13. Germline lookup yields CDR1 LNHDA and CDR2 SQIVND (reference sequence). This CDR3 is 16 amino acids long. CDR3 sequence: CASSTRSGQNQYEQYF. CDR3 in DNA: TGTGCCAGTAGTACGAGATCGGGACAGAACCAGTACGAGCAGTACTTC.

A single count supports this clone. V gene TRBV19 combines with J gene TRBJ2-7; 8 bases align to TRBD2. Germline lookup yields CDR1 LNHDA and CDR2 SQIVND (reference sequence). V lost 7 bases and J lost 2; bases outside the gene matches: 7. The CDR3 is 14 amino acids. DNA of the CDR3: TGTGCCAGTACCGGGAGGGCGGGACCCTACGAGCAGTACTTC. As protein: CASTGRAGPYEQYF.

The V gene is TRBV5-1, the J gene TRBJ2-2; 7 bases line up with TRBD2. The germline CDR1 and CDR2 sequences are SGHRS and YFSETQ. The CDR3 spans 17 residues. V shed 5 bases and J 5 bases; nucleotides not matched to a gene: 15. CDR3 in DNA: TGCGCCAGCAGTTCCGCCCTGATGGCGGGAGCTACCGGGGAGCTGTTTTTT. This codes for CASSSALMAGATGELFF.

The rearrangement links TRBV7-2 to TRBJ2-1, with 11 bases lining up with TRBD2. This CDR3 has 17 residues. Unmatched junction bases numbered 13, after V lost 6 bases and J lost 6 bases. Germline V lookup: CDR1 SGHTA, CDR2 FQGNSA. The CDR3 region has the DNA TGTGCCAGCAGACTCAGATTGGGACTAGCGGAAGCCAATGAGCAGTTCTTC. As protein: CASRLRLGLAEANEQFF. The variable domain in full, completed from reference TRBV7-2 and TRBJ2-1, reads GAGVSQSPSNKVTEKGKDVELRCDPISGHTALYWYRQSLGQGLEFLIYFQGNSAPDKSGLPSDRFSAERTGGSVSTLTIQRTQQEDSAVYLCASRLRLGLAEANEQFFGPGTRLTVL.

This chain uses TRBV20-1 with TRBJ1-1, with D unclear. V dropped 4 bases and J dropped 0 bases, with 3 bases sitting between them. Germline CDR1 is DFQATT and CDR2 is SNEGSKA (reference sequence). The CDR3 contains 11 residues. CDR3 amino acids: CSAIVNTEAFF. Here the CDR3 DNA reads TGCAGTGCTATTGTGAACACTGAAGCTTTCTTT.

This clone counts as medium-sized. The rearrangement joins TRBV3-1 (or the pseudogene TRBV3-2) to TRBJ1-2; a weak D match, TRBD1 (5 bases). With 5 bases removed from V and 2 bases from J, the gap between germline ends came to 12 bases. The CDR3 is made up of 14 amino acids. Looked up from germline, CDR1 is LGHDT and CDR2 is YNNKEL (reference sequence). CDR3 sequence (DNA): TGTGCCAGCAGCGTCTCAGACAGAAACTATGGCTACACCTTC. It codes for CASSVSDRNYGYTF.